Here is one TCR beta chain with its context. This record belongs to a study of blood T cell repertoires in COVID-19. The overall study: Specimens from acute and convalescent COVID-19 originated in the United States, Italy and Spain.

In the authors' methods: Cell counts per sample came from amplifying reference gene primers. Only in-frame clones appear in the TCRdb table, and some are missing; sequencing was by immunoSEQ multiplex PCR. D and trimming come from the DNA, and the V and J calls and clone size come from that table. The data hold fewer than 700,000 clones, with roughly nine tenths observed a single time. The CDR3 spans 15 residues. V lost 5 bases and J lost 3; bases outside the gene matches: 6. Germline lookup yields CDR1 SGHVS and CDR2 FQNEAQ. The V and J genes are TRBV7-8 and TRBJ2-1, with 8 bases matching TRBD2. The TCR comes from a woman between 50 and 59 years old with COVID-19, enrolled during active disease. Source material: peripheral blood. CDR3 DNA: TGTGCCAGCAGCCGAGAAGGGACTAGCTACAATGAGCAGTTCTTC. Translating gives CASSREGTSYNEQFF.